A selection of T cell receptor beta chains follows, all from one sample in a study of cytomegalovirus exposure and HLA in healthy donors. TCRdb's table, derived via immunoSEQ multiplex PCR, lists solely in-frame clones and lacks some. The sample includes about 110,000 clones, 65% to 85% seen only once; the top ten take around 2.6%. The sequencing input was PBMCs. The receptors stem from a male donor in good health and CMV-seropositive. Each CDR3 is given with its conserved first and last residue. Each record gives: V gene, D gene, J gene, clone size, CDR3 protein, CDR3 DNA. The D gene is left open where the match is weak. Clone size is not always given. Where it is, it says once, few, many or a class for expanded clones.

>TRBV5-6|-|TRBJ2-2|-
CASSGLFRGNTGELFF
TGTGCCAGCAGCGGCTTGTTCAGGGGTAACACCGGGGAGCTGTTTTTT
>TRBV10-3|-|TRBJ2-7|-
CATGNSARNEEQYF
TGTGCCACCGGTAATAGCGCCAGGAACGAAGAGCAGTACTTC
>TRBV10-2|-|TRBJ2-1|-
CASSDYTAGNEQFF
TGCGCCAGCAGTGATTATACAGCGGGCAATGAGCAGTTCTTC
>TRBV28|-|TRBJ2-7|-
CASRPRTVLSYEQYF
TGTGCCAGCAGGCCAAGGACAGTACTCTCCTACGAGCAGTACTTC
>TRBV30|-|TRBJ1-5|few
CAWSAGGNQPQHF
TGTGCCTGGAGCGCGGGGGGCAATCAGCCCCAGCATTTT
>TRBV6-1|-|TRBJ2-3|-
CASTATFPDTQYF
TGTGCCAGCACCGCGACTTTCCCAGATACGCAGTATTTT
>TRBV11-3|TRBD2|TRBJ2-3|-
CASSLGRREAADTQYF
TGTGCCAGCAGCTTAGGCCGGCGGGAGGCCGCAGATACGCAGTATTTT
>TRBV2|TRBD1|TRBJ1-4|once
CASSVTGINEKLFF
TGTGCCAGCAGTGTGACAGGGATCAATGAAAAACTGTTTTTT
>TRBV5-4|-|TRBJ1-2|-
CASSLQVGYGYTF
TGTGCCAGCAGCTTACAGGTTGGGTATGGCTACACCTTC
>TRBV14|-|TRBJ2-5|-
CASSPRTESPQETQYF
TGTGCCAGCAGCCCCCGAACCGAGTCGCCACAAGAGACCCAGTACTTC
>TRBV6-4|-|TRBJ2-2|-
CASSDSGLSTGELFF
TGTGCCAGCAGTGACTCTGGACTGAGCACCGGGGAGCTGTTTTTT
>TRBV7-2|-|TRBJ1-6|-
CASSSYNVYVAGDNSPLNF
TGTGCCAGCAGCTCGTATAACGTGTATGTGGCCGGGGATAATTCACCCCTCAACTTT
>TRBV21-1|-|TRBJ1-4|-
CASSKSETEYEKLFF
TGTGCCAGCAGCAAATCCGAGACAGAGTATGAAAAACTGTTTTTT
>TRBV5-1|-|TRBJ2-6|-
CASSWGRQGTHAGANVLTF
TGCGCCAGCAGCTGGGGACGGCAAGGGACACACGCTGGGGCCAACGTCCTGACTTTC
>TRBV5-6|-|TRBJ1-5|-
CASSKGRNQPQNF
TGTGCCAGCAGTAAGGGGCGCAATCAGCCCCAGAATTTT
>TRBV7-2|-|TRBJ1-2|-
CASSLVQAGGYTF
TGTGCCAGCAGCTTAGTACAAGCGGGTGGCTACACCTTC
>TRBV7-3|TRBD2|TRBJ2-5|-
CASSSGTSGPETQYF
TGTGCCAGCAGCTCGGGGACTAGCGGACCAGAGACCCAGTACTTC